The sequence of this T cell receptor (beta chain) was determined in a study of human CD8 memory T cell subsets (dated by TCRdb to the early 2020s). About the study as a whole: To assess how stem-like (TSTEM), progenitor exhausted-like (TPEX) and effector memory CD8+ T cell subsets are clonally related, the TCRbeta repertoires of these three subsets were compared. TCRbeta repertoires were obtained from a handful of donors, each contributing TSTEM, TPEX and effector memory subsets.

The CDR3 contains 12 residues, cysteine and phenylalanine counted. The record lacks a DNA sequence. In the germline V gene, CDR1 corresponds to SGDLS and CDR2 to YYNGEE. On this clonotype itself: It has no known antigen specificity.

TCRdb names NextSeq 550 as the instrument used. A Human TCR Profiling Kit was used to prepare UMI-labeled 5' RACE TCRbeta libraries. Every TCRbeta library was prepared in parallel with an identical number of PCR cycles. Processing in the source paper ran as follows. The number of functional CDR3beta clonotypes in each TCRbeta library ranged from about 2,800 to 20,000. MIGEC 1.2.9 handled UMI extraction and consensus assembly, with a minimum of three reads required per UMI. MiXCR 3.0.3 was used to extract the in-frame CDR3beta repertoires. Diversity metrics were computed in VDJtools 1.2.1 after downsampling each sample to 42,000 randomly selected UMIs. For each sample pair, the repertoire overlap metrics D, R and F2 were calculated in VDJtools using the top 3,000 clones. One entry per CDR3 protein sequence results from the TCRdb reprocessing of the reads, with DNA left out. The V and J calls were determined by TCRdb, not by the authors. The table held for this sample gives about 17,000 distinct CDR3 sequences. Around 6.1% of the sample rests with the top ten.

Stem-like memory CD8+ T cells (TSTEM) were defined as CCR7+ PD-1- TIGIT- cells. Peripheral blood mononuclear cells were isolated from healthy donor buffy coats by density gradient separation. Negative magnetic separation using EasySep or MojoSort CD8+ T cell isolation kits was how the study enriched total CD8+ T cells. An RNeasy Mini Kit was used to extract total RNA from duplicate vials of over 130,000 sorted CD8+ T cells per subset. PBMCs were used either fresh or after cryopreservation in fetal bovine serum containing about 10% DMSO. Fluorescence-activated cell sorting on a FACSAria III was used to sort CD8+ T cell subsets to purity. Paper-wide results and their limitations: Greater repertoire diversity in TSTEM than in TPEX subsets was suggested by Chao1 estimates, potentially reflecting a broader range of specificities. Only TCRbeta chains were sequenced, and the repertoire comparisons were based on about six donors and tested using paired t-tests with Bonferroni correction. Similarly high normalized Shannon-Wiener diversity was shown by TSTEM and TPEX subsets, whereas comparatively lower diversity was seen in effector memory subsets. Although both stem-like subsets shared clonotypes with effector memory cells, the overlap between TSTEM and TPEX repertoires was minimal, suggesting distinct antigen spectra for the TSTEM and TPEX subsets.

The sample was CD8+ stem-like memory T cells (TSCM and TCM) sorted from PBMCs. Interpreted using the paper, the cell subset or site label stands for: stem-like memory CD8 T cells (TSTEM), CCR7+ PD-1- TIGIT-. The chain is made from TRBV9 and TRBJ1-2. The receptor was derived from a human donor in good health. The CDR3 protein sequence reads: CASSVGQAGYTF. With the rest looked up from the reference TRBV9 and TRBJ1-2 genes rather than sequenced, the full variable domain is DSGVTQTPKHLITATGQRVTLRCSPRSGDLSVYWYQQSLDQGLQFLIQYYNGEERAKGNILERFSAQQFPDLHSELNLSSLELGDSALYFCASSVGQAGYTFGSGTRLTVV.